The sample holds a few counts of the clone carrying this TCR beta chain. These data are taken from a study of blood T cell repertoires in COVID-19. Across the study: COVID-19 samples collected from the United States, Italy and Spain covered acute and convalescent phases. In each case, the material was cDNA or gDNA derived from T cells, B-cell-depleted T cells, or PBMCs.

The CDR3 sequence is 17 residues long. Germline CDR1 and CDR2: MNHNS and SASEGT. V was cut by 3 bases and J by 0 bases, with 15 bases left in between. Authors' processing steps: Cell counts per sample came from amplifying reference gene primers. Sequencing used immunoSEQ multiplex PCR; TCRdb keeps in-frame clones, though not all of them. The D gene and trimming were derived from the DNA, and the V and J assignments and clone size from that table. The table lists 150,000 to 160,000 clones, roughly 80% of them singletons. This rearrangement joins TRBV6-1 to TRBJ2-1; D not resolved. The clonotype originates from a man aged 55-75 years with acute or convalescent COVID-19. The source material was peripheral blood. Here the CDR3 reads CASSDFGAPTSYNEQFF. As DNA, the CDR3 is TGTGCCAGCAGTGACTTCGGAGCGCCGACCTCCTACAATGAGCAGTTCTTC.